The present T cell receptor (beta chain) was sequenced within a study of cytomegalovirus exposure and HLA in healthy donors. Broader study findings: In a later analysis, several top co-occurrence clusters appeared linked to parvovirus B19, influenza, CMV and Epstein-Barr virus.

PCR used 60 Vbeta primers and 13 Jbeta primers. Data came from immunoSEQ multiplex PCR; TCRdb stores just in-frame clones and leaves some out. Here the sample spans about 96,000 clones, roughly 74% being singletons. The CDR3 extends over 16 amino acids. Germline CDR1 reads SGHTA; CDR2 reads FQGNSA. The J segment lost 4 bases and the V segment lost 3 bases, leaving 7 bases of the junction unmatched. This clone occurred a few times. Its antigen is undetermined. V gene TRBV7-2 combines with J gene TRBJ2-1, with 9 bases fitting TRBD1. This sequence originates from a woman aged 70-85 years in good health and CMV-seropositive. The sample was PBMCs. In nucleotides, the CDR3 is TGTGCCAGCAGCTTGGCCAGACAGGGGGGATACAATGAGCAGTTCTTC. It encodes CASSLARQGGYNEQFF.